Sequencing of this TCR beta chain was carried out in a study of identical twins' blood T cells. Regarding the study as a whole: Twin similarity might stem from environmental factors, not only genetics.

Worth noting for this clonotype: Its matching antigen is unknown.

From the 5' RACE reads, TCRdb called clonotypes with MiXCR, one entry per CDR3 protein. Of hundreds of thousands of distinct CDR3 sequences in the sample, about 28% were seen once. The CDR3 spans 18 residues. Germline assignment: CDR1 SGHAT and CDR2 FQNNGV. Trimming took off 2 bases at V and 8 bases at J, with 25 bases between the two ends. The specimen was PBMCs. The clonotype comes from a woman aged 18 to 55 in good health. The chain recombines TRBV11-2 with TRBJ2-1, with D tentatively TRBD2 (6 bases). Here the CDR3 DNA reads TGTGCCAGCAGCTTACGAAGGGCGGGGCGGGGTATAGGTGATGAGCAGTTCTTC. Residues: CASSLRRAGRGIGDEQFF.